This TCR beta chain was observed in a study of regulatory T cells in long-lasting Graves disease (dated by TCRdb to the early 2020s). Background on the whole study: Antithyroid drugs had been taken for less than 3 months by newly diagnosed Graves' disease patients. Patients with persistent Graves' disease were compared with patients with newly diagnosed Graves' disease using TCR sequencing and RNA sequencing of peripheral blood. The study took place in China and was registered as a clinical trial. TCR sequencing covered around 13 persistent and 20 newly diagnosed Graves' disease patients, some 35 samples in total. The research as a whole found: The authors acknowledged the small sample size as a limitation that may reduce accuracy. Sequencing and analysis were limited to the TCR beta chain. Peripheral blood alone was examined, since thyroid tissue, which constituted the primary lesion, could not be accessed. TRBV28, TRBJ1-2 and TRBJ2-5 were preferentially used in persistent disease, while TRBV20-1 and TRBJ2-1 were favored in newly diagnosed disease. More public clonotypes were shared among persistent patients (around 3,000) than among newly diagnosed patients (roughly 1,000). Compared with newly diagnosed patients, persistent Graves' disease patients had lower TCR Shannon entropy and fewer highly expanded clones, which suggests clonal expansion.

In its sample, this clonotype was seen many times. It has no known antigen specificity. No base-level quality is on record; no much larger clone is a single base apart. The library was produced with multiplex PCR. The sequencer listed for this sample is Illumina HiSeq 4000. iRepertoire HTBI primers and Arm-PCR amplification of CDR3 regions were used to construct TCR beta libraries. Before sequencing, the PCR products went through gel purification. In the paper's pipeline: Gene usage analysis of CDR3 amino acid clonotypes relied on the 60 or so TRBV and about 15 TRBJ segments identified across samples. COPE and FqMerger were used to merge the filtered high-quality paired reads into contigs. BLAST was used to align contigs to the IMGT TRBV, TRBD and TRBJ reference genes, and CDR3 was defined following IMGT. Any clonotype with a frequency above 0.1% was classified as a highly expanded clone. Shannon entropy was used to measure repertoire diversity, and the Gini coefficient was used to measure V-J evenness. Clonotypes shared by more than one individual were considered public. TCRdb reprocessing: public reads trimmed at Q25 with fastp, clones called with MiXCR, in-frame beta chains kept. Rows are unified per CDR3 protein, each entry keeping the most common DNA and genes. TCRdb's processing, not the authors' own work, is the source of the V and J calls. This sample is represented by about 440,000 distinct CDR3 sequences; 15% of them were singletons. Approximately 16% of the sample goes to the ten largest clones.

The CDR3 holds 17 amino acids from the cysteine to the phenylalanine. Left in the record is the CDR3 DNA by itself, 51 bases read in frame from the first base. CDR1 and CDR2 were assigned from the germline V gene as ENHRY and SYGVKD. V lost 0 bases and J lost 1 base; the stretch between them is 15 bases long. In the paper's terms, the time point label means: newly diagnosed GD, antithyroid drugs for less than 3 months. For both TCR sequencing and RNA sequencing, RNA was extracted from PBMCs using TRIzol. The diagnosis of Graves' disease followed American Thyroid Association guidelines. Recruitment of patients was carried out at an endocrinology department in Xi'an, China. Each patient gave about 8.1 milliliters of peripheral blood, collected in an EDTA anticoagulant tube. Ficoll Paque Plus density gradient separation was used to isolate PBMCs, and no further T cell sorting was performed. RNA quality was checked with an Agilent 2100 Bioanalyzer and agarose gel, and concentration with a NanoDrop 2000.

The same data also went into a second study, on T cells in Graves' hyperthyroidism and ophthalmopathy. The second study, in turn, reports: Graves' hyperthyroidism was defined as stable when no progression to ophthalmopathy occurred over 18 months of follow-up. Hyperthyroidism patients were aged 18 to 65 years and newly diagnosed, with disease duration of less than 2 months. The study excluded patients with uncontrolled infections, other autoimmune diseases, pregnancy or lactation. Diagnoses relied on clinical symptoms, serum thyroxine and TRAb, thyroid ultrasound and orbital computed tomography. A first-round RT-PCR of the TCR CDR3 used the HTBI primer set with the Qiagen OneStep RT-PCR kit. Most expanded thyroid clonotypes (frequency above 0.001) were also detected in blood, a finding suggesting that blood repertoires may reflect thyroid immune responses. A model built on a 13 V-J signature distinguished ophthalmopathy from stable hyperthyroidism, reaching around 88% sensitivity and around 82% specificity in cross-validation and 80%/75% in testing. In validation, the model predicted progression to ophthalmopathy with 55% to 71% sensitivity and 72.22% specificity, a median of 6.5 months before onset. To identify distinguishing TCR V-J signatures, a discovery cohort of around 100 patients was used, comprising 43 with Graves' ophthalmopathy and roughly 60 with stable Graves' hyperthyroidism. An independent validation cohort of around 19 hyperthyroidism patients and approximately 17 patients who later progressed to ophthalmopathy tested prospective prediction of ophthalmopathy. The roughly 100 discovery patients were randomly split 7:3 into training and test sets. In addition, the study compared T-cell repertoires in thyroid tissue and in blood from roughly 6 Graves' hyperthyroidism patients. After blood sampling, hyperthyroidism patients were treated with methimazole at a starting dose of 30 mg daily, and ophthalmopathy patients were treated with high-dose intravenous methylprednisolone. The libraries were constructed in a second round of multiplex PCR and then size-selected and purified. Sequencing of the libraries was done on an Illumina HiSeq2000 using paired-end 100 bp reads. SOAPnuke was used to process the raw data, with reads discarded if the reads contained adapters or uncalled bases, had a mean Phred below 15, or lacked an exact constant-primer or identifier match. COPE v1.2.5 was used to merge the high-quality paired reads, and each unique nucleotide sequence was defined as a clonotype. MiTCR v1.1 was used to align clonotypes to the IMGT TRBV, TRBD and TRBJ reference segments. The analysis included only V-J combinations with a frequency above 0.0001, which together covered over 98% of the repertoires. The TCS score was defined as the ratio of F50 (clonal expansion) to E x V (chaos), calculated using BLOSUM62-based TCRdist between CDR3 peptides within each V-J. Welch's t-statistics and random forest reduced some 510 V-J features to 13, which were used in a naive Bayes classifier (R e1071). Sample size was not statistically predetermined, and investigators were not blinded to group allocation. The paper reports TCR Vbeta CDR3 sequencing of some 140 peripheral blood samples: approximately 41 ophthalmopathy, approximately 74 hyperthyroidism and around 17 progressor patients.

The receptor was isolated from a woman aged 25 to 39 with Graves disease. Donor details come from another sample of the same person, matched by shared clones. The rearrangement combines TRBV10-3 with TRBJ2-5, with the D gene uncertain. This sample comprised peripheral blood mononuclear cells (PBMCs), obtained at new diagnosis, from a patient treated with antithyroid drugs. The DNA sequence follows: TGTGCCATCAGTGAGTCTACCCCCGGACGGACCCAAGAGACCCAGTACTTC. It encodes CAISESTPGRTQETQYF.